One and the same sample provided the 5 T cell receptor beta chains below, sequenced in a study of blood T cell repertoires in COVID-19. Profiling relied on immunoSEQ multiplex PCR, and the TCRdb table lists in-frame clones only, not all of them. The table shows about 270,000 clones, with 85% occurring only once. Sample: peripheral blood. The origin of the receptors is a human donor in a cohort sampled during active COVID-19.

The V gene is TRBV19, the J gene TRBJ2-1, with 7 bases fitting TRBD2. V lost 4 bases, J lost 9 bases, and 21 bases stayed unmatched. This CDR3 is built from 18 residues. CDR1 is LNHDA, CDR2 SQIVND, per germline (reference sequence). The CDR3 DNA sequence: TGTGCCAGTAGTACCCATGGCCAAGCGGGACTGGGTGGGATTGAGCAGTTCTTC. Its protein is CASSTHGQAGLGGIEQFF.

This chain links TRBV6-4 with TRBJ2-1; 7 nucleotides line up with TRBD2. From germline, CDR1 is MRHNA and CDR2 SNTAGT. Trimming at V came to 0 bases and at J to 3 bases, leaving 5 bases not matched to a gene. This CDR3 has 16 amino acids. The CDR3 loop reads CASSDSSASGYNEQFF. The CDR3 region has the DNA TGTGCCAGCAGTGACTCGTCGGCTAGCGGCTACAATGAGCAGTTCTTC.

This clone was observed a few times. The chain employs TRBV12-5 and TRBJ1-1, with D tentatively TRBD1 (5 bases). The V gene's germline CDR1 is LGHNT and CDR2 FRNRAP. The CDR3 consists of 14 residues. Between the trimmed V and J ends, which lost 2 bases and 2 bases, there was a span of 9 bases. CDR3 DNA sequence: TGTGCTAGTGGTTTGTCGGGGGGTAACACTGAAGCTTTCTTT. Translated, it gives CASGLSGGNTEAFF.

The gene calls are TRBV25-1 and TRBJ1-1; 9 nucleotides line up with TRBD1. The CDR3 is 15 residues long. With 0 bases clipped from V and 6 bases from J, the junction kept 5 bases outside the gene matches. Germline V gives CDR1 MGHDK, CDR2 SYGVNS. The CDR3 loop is CASSEYGTGRAEAFF. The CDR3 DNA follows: TGTGCCAGCAGTGAATACGGGACAGGGAGGGCTGAAGCTTTCTTT.

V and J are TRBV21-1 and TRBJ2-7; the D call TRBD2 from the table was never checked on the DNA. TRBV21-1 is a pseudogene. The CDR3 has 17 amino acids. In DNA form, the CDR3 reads TGTGCCAGCAGCAAAGCGCGAAATCGGACTAGCGGGTACGAGCAGTACTTC. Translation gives CASSKARNRTSGYEQYF.